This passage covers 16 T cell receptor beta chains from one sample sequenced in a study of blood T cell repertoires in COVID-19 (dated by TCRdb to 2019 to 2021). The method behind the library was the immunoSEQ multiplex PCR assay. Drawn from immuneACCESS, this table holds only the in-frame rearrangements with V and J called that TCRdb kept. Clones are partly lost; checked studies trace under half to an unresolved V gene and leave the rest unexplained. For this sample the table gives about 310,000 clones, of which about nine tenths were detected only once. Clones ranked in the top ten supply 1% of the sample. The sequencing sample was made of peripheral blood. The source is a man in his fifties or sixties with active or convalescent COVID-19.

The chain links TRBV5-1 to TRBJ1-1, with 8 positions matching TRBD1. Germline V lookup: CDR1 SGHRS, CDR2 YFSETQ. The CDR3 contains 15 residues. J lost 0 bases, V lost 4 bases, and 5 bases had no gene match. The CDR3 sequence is CASSPQGGMNTEAFF. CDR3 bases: TGCGCCAGCAGCCCACAGGGGGGGATGAACACTGAAGCTTTCTTT.

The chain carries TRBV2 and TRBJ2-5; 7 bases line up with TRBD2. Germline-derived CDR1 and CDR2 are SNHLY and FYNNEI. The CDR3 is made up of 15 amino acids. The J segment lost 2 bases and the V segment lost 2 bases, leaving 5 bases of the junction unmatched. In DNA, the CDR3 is TGTGCCAGCAGTGAATTAGCGGGTGGACAAGAGACCCAGTACTTC. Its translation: CASSELAGGQETQYF.

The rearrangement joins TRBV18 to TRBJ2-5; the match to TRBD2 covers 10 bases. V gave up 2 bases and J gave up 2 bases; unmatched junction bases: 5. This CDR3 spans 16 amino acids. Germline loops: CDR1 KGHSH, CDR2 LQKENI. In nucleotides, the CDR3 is TGTGCCAGCTCACCAAATAGCGGGAGGCTACAAGAGACCCAGTACTTC. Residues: CASSPNSGRLQETQYF.

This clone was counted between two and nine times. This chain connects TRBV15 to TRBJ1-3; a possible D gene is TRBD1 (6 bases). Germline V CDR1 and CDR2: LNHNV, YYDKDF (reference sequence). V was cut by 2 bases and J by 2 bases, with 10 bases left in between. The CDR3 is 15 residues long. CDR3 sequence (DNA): TGTGCCACCAGCAGAACCGGGGACACTGGAAACACCATATATTTT. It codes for CATSRTGDTGNTIYF.

The CDR3 here is CASSEFKTGGVTEAFF. In DNA, the CDR3 is TGTGCCAGCAGTGAATTTAAGACAGGGGGAGTCACTGAAGCTTTCTTT. The rearrangement links TRBV25-1 to TRBJ1-1, with 9 bases aligning to TRBD1. The CDR3 is made up of 16 amino acids. Germline CDR1 reads MGHDK; CDR2 reads SYGVNS. Trimming removed 1 base from V and 4 bases from J; junction bases left unmatched: 7.

DNA for the CDR3: TGTGCCATCAGTGCGTACAGCTTCCCTGCGAACACCGGGGAGCTGTTTTTT. This translates into CAISAYSFPANTGELFF. The chain uses TRBV10-3 and TRBJ2-2; no firm D call. The V gene lost 4 bases and the J gene lost 0 bases, with 15 bases spanning the gap. The CDR3 extends over 17 amino acids. CDR1 ENHRY and CDR2 SYGVKD come from the germline V gene.

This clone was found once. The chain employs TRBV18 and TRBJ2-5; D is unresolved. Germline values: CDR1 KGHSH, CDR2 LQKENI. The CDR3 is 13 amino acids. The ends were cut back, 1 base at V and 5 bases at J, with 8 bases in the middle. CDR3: CASSPRGKETQYF. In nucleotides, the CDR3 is TGTGCCAGCTCACCACGAGGAAAGGAGACCCAGTACTTC.

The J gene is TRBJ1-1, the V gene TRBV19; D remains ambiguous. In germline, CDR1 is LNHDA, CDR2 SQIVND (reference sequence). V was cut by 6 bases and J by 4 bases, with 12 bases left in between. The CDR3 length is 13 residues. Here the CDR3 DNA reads TGTGCCAGTAGCGATCGGTGGTCCACTGAAGCTTTCTTT. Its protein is CASSDRWSTEAFF.

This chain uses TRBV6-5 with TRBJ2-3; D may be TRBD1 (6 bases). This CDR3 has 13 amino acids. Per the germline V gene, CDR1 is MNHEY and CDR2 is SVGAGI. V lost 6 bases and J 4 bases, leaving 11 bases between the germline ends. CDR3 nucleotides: TGTGCCAGCAGCGTGAACAGGGCAGATACGCAGTATTTT. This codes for CASSVNRADTQYF.

The CDR3 reads CASSYSRGEQYF. CDR3 coding DNA: TGTGCCAGCAGTTACTCACGCGGTGAGCAGTACTTC. This chain links TRBV6-5 with TRBJ2-7, with D unclear. Trimming stripped 0 bases from V and 7 bases from J, with 7 bases between. Germline lookup yields CDR1 MNHEY and CDR2 SVGAGI. The CDR3 is made up of 12 amino acids.

DNA for the CDR3: TGTGCCAGCTCACTAAGCAGGGGTAATGAGCAGTTCTTC. It encodes CASSLSRGNEQFF. The V and J genes are TRBV18 and TRBJ2-1, with D tentatively TRBD1 (6 bases). The CDR3 has 13 residues. V dropped 4 bases and J dropped 7 bases, with 11 bases sitting between them. Germline values: CDR1 KGHSH, CDR2 LQKENI.

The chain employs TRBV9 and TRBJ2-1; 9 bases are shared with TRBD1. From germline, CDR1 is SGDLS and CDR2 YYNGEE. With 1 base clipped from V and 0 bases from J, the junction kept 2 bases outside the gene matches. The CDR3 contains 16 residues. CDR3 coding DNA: TGTGCCAGCAGCGTAACAGGGGGCGCCTCCTACAATGAGCAGTTCTTC. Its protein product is CASSVTGGASYNEQFF.

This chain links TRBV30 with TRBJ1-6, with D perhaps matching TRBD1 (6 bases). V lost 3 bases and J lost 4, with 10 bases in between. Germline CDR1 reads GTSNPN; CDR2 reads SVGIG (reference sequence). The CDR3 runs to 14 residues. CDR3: CAWSRGSYNSPLHF. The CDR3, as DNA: TGTGCCTGGAGCAGGGGATCGTATAATTCACCCCTCCACTTT.

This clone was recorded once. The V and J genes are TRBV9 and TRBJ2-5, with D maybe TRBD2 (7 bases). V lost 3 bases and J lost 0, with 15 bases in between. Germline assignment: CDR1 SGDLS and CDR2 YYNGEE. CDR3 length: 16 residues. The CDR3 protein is CASSEGGTLYQETQYF. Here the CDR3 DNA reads TGTGCCAGCAGCGAGGGGGGGACTCTGTACCAAGAGACCCAGTACTTC.

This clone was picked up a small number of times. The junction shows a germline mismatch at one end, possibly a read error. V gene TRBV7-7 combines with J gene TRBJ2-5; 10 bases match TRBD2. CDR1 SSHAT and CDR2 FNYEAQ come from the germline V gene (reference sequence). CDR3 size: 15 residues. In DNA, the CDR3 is TGTGCTAGCAGCTTGTCTAGCGGGAGACAAGAGACCCAGTACTTC. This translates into CASSLSSGRQETQYF.

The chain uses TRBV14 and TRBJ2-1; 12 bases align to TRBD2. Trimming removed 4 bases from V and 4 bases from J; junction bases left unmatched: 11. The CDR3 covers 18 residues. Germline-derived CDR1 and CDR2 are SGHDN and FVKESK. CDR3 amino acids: CASSRTSGTSSIYNEQFF. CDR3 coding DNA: TGTGCCAGCAGCCGGACTAGCGGGACCTCTTCGATATACAATGAGCAGTTCTTC.